One sample yielded the 27 T cell receptor beta chains listed below, sequenced in a study of shared clonotypes between healthy human individuals. The protocol was immunoSEQ multiplex PCR, while the TCRdb copy is restricted to in-frame clones and leaves out a portion. The sample has millions of clones, around 96% seen once. Only CD45RO-negative cells positively selected for CCR7 counted as naive CD8 cells, so terminally differentiated effector memory CD45RA+ cells were excluded. Sequencing input: naive CD8+ T cells sorted from blood. The receptors originated from a man aged 18 to 29 in good health.

The genes are TRBV4-1 and TRBJ2-7; 10 nucleotides line up with TRBD1. This CDR3 spans 16 amino acids. V was pared by 0 bases and J by 3 bases, with 5 bases of the junction left unmatched. Germline loops: CDR1 MGHRA, CDR2 YSYEKL. The CDR3 spells CASSQDRGTGDYEQYF. CDR3 nucleotides: TGCGCCAGCAGCCAAGATAGGGGGACAGGGGACTACGAGCAGTACTTC.

CDR3 bases: TGCGCCAGCAGTGAGTTTGACAGGGGCGCTTTGGAGACCCAGTACTTC. Translated: CASSEFDRGALETQYF. This chain links TRBV10-1 with TRBJ2-5, with 8 bases lining up with TRBD1. The V and J ends lost 1 base and 5 bases, in that order; junction bases with no gene match: 9. The CDR3 has 16 residues. The germline CDR1 and CDR2 sequences are WNHNN and SYGVQD (reference sequence).

The chain carries TRBV28 and TRBJ2-5; tentatively, D is TRBD1 or TRBD2 (5 bases each). The CDR3 contains 12 residues. The V gene lost 4 bases and the J gene lost 5 bases, with 8 bases spanning the gap. Germline V lookup: CDR1 MDHEN, CDR2 SYDVKM. The CDR3 loop is CASSSWGETQYF. DNA of the CDR3: TGTGCCAGCAGTTCATGGGGGGAGACCCAGTACTTC. Drawing the rest from reference TRBV28 and TRBJ2-5, the complete variable domain is DVKVTQSSRYLVKRTGEKVFLECVQDMDHENMFWYRQDPGLGLRLIYFSYDVKMKEKGDIPEGYSVSREKKERFSLILESASTNQTSMYLCASSSWGETQYFGPGTRLLVL.

This chain joins TRBV5-1 and TRBJ2-3; D unresolved. Germline V gene data show CDR1 as SGHRS and CDR2 as YFSETQ. V gave up 4 bases and J gave up 5 bases, with 8 bases separating them. The CDR3 sequence is 12 residues long. The CDR3 bases are TGCGCCAGCAGCACCAACAGAGATACGCAGTATTTT. As protein: CASSTNRDTQYF.

The chain joins TRBV29-1 to TRBJ2-5; D not resolved. Germline V gene sequence: CDR1 SQVTM, CDR2 ANQGSEA. V gave up 6 bases and J gave up 1 base, with 18 bases separating them. The CDR3 has 15 amino acids. CDR3 sequence (DNA): TGCAGCGTACCCGGTAGTGGGTTCCCCCAAGAGACCCAGTACTTC. As protein: CSVPGSGFPQETQYF.

Notes on this clone: Other DNA sequences in this specimen translate into the identical CDR3. The chain is built from TRBV2 and TRBJ1-6; TRBD1 matches 9 bases. Germline lookup yields CDR1 SNHLY and CDR2 FYNNEI. The V gene end was trimmed by 2 bases and the J gene end by 7 bases; junction bases not matched to a gene: 3. The CDR3 spans 15 residues. This CDR3 is CASSERTGANSPLHF. CDR3 DNA: TGTGCCAGCAGTGAAAGGACAGGGGCAAATTCACCCCTCCACTTT.

CDR3 bases: TGTGCCACCAGCACTACGACAGGGGACGGCTACACCTTC. Translation: CATSTTTGDGYTF. This chain connects TRBV15 to TRBJ1-2, with 8 bases matching TRBD1. CDR3 size: 13 residues. Germline CDR1 LNHNV, CDR2 YYDKDF (reference sequence). V trimming: 4 bases; J trimming: 8 bases; junction bases outside the gene matches: 6. The full variable domain, rest sourced from reference TRBV15 and TRBJ1-2, is DAMVIQNPRYQVTQFGKPVTLSCSQTLNHNVMYWYQQKSSQAPKLLFHYYDKDFNNEADTPDNFQSRRPNTSFCFLDIRSPGLGDTAMYLCATSTTTGDGYTFGSGTRLTVV.

The chain is built from TRBV6-5 and TRBJ2-3; possibly TRBD1 or TRBD2 for D (5 bases each). This CDR3 is 15 amino acids long. The V gene lost 7 bases and the J gene lost 1 base, with 15 bases spanning the gap. Germline values: CDR1 MNHEY, CDR2 SVGAGI. The CDR3: CASTKEVGGTDTQYF. As DNA, the CDR3 is TGTGCCAGCACCAAGGAGGTGGGGGGCACAGATACGCAGTATTTT.

This chain links TRBV2 with TRBJ2-3; 12 nucleotides align to TRBD2. V trimming: 2 bases; J trimming: 1 base; junction bases outside the gene matches: 4. Germline V gene sequence: CDR1 SNHLY, CDR2 FYNNEI. This CDR3 spans 17 amino acids. The CDR3: CASSEFRLAGGTDTQYF. CDR3 coding DNA: TGTGCCAGCAGTGAATTTAGACTAGCGGGAGGCACAGATACGCAGTATTTT.

The chain employs TRBV19 and TRBJ1-1, with TRBD1 matching 10 bases. Unmatched junction bases numbered 5, after V lost 6 bases and J lost 1 base. Germline V gene sequence: CDR1 LNHDA, CDR2 SQIVND (reference sequence). This CDR3 region has 15 residues. The CDR3 spells CASRWGQGTNTEAFF. CDR3 DNA: TGTGCCAGTAGATGGGGACAGGGGACGAACACTGAAGCTTTCTTT. The variable domain in full, completed from reference TRBV19 and TRBJ1-1, reads DGGITQSPKYLFRKEGQNVTLSCEQNLNHDAMYWYRQDPGQGLRLIYYSQIVNDFQKGDIAEGYSVSREKKESFPLTVTSAQKNPTAFYLCASRWGQGTNTEAFFGQGTRLTVV.

The chain combines TRBV5-1 with TRBJ2-6; 7 bases are shared with TRBD2. This CDR3 spans 17 amino acids. V trimming: 0 bases; J trimming: 2 bases; junction bases outside the gene matches: 5. CDR1 is SGHRS and CDR2 is YFSETQ in the germline V gene. The CDR3 DNA follows: TGCGCCAGCAGCTTGGGGGAGGGTGGCGCTGGGGCCAACGTCCTGACTTTC. Amino acid sequence: CASSLGEGGAGANVLTF.

The J gene is TRBJ2-1, the V gene TRBV6-5, with D maybe TRBD2 (6 bases). Germline-derived CDR1 and CDR2 are MNHEY and SVGAGI. V was clipped by 5 bases and J by 0 bases, with 8 bases between them. This CDR3 comprises 14 residues. The CDR3 DNA reads TGTGCCAGCAGTGGGGGGAGCTCCTACAATGAGCAGTTCTTC. Amino acid sequence: CASSGGSSYNEQFF.

This clone showed up just once. The chain combines TRBV10-1 with TRBJ2-1; 14 bases map to TRBD2. The CDR3 extends over 18 amino acids. J gave up 0 bases and V 5 bases, and 6 bases lay outside the gene matches. Germline values: CDR1 WNHNN, CDR2 SYGVQD (reference sequence). The CDR3 region is CASSPGTSGGLSYNEQFF. The CDR3, as DNA: TGCGCCAGCAGTCCCGGGACTAGCGGGGGTCTCTCCTACAATGAGCAGTTCTTC.

In regard to this clone: The same CDR3 is also encoded by other DNA sequences in this sample. This chain uses TRBV27 with TRBJ2-7; D might be TRBD1 (6 bases). The CDR3 loop spans 13 amino acids. The germline CDR1 and CDR2 sequences are MNHEY and SMNVEV (reference sequence). Trimming pared 5 bases from V and 4 bases from J, leaving 12 bases between. In nucleotides, the CDR3 is TGTGCCAGCAGTCCATCGGACAGTTACGAGCAGTACTTC. Its protein product is CASSPSDSYEQYF.

The chain has TRBV4-1 and TRBJ1-1, with 9 positions matching TRBD1. V dropped 4 bases and J dropped 1; count of bases not matched to a gene: 4. The germline V gene has CDR1 MGHRA and CDR2 YSYEKL. CDR3 size: 15 residues. CDR3 in DNA: TGCGCCAGCAGCCGGGGGACAGGGCAGAACACTGAAGCTTTCTTT. Its translation is CASSRGTGQNTEAFF.

V usage is TRBV7-9 and J usage is TRBJ1-3; TRBD1 agrees at 7 bases. The CDR3 runs 17 residues. V gave up 2 bases and J gave up 0 bases; unmatched junction bases: 7. CDR1 and CDR2 (germline): SEHNR, FQNEAQ (reference sequence). The CDR3: CASSLWDSELSGNTIYF. CDR3 DNA: TGTGCCAGCAGCTTATGGGACAGTGAGCTCTCTGGAAACACCATATATTTT.

This rearrangement joins TRBV27 to TRBJ2-3; D is perhaps TRBD1 or TRBD2 (5 bases each). Germline V gene sequence: CDR1 MNHEY, CDR2 SMNVEV (reference sequence). Deletions cut 10 bases from V and 2 bases from J, with 16 bases between. CDR3 length: 14 residues. In DNA form, the CDR3 reads TGTGCCACCCCCCTCCGAGGGACCACAGATACGCAGTATTTT. Translating gives CATPLRGTTDTQYF.

The chain employs TRBV27 and TRBJ1-1; D might be TRBD1 (6 bases). Looked up from germline, CDR1 is MNHEY and CDR2 is SMNVEV (reference sequence). The CDR3 is 14 amino acids. V lost 4 bases to trimming and J lost 1 base, with 10 bases between them. CDR3 DNA sequence: TGTGCCAGCAGTTGGGACATCACGAACACTGAAGCTTTCTTT. Protein sequence: CASSWDITNTEAFF.

DNA of the CDR3: TGTGCCAGCAGTGAAAAAGTTAGGGGGCGGACAGATACGCAGTATTTT. Protein product: CASSEKVRGRTDTQYF. The chain is built from TRBV25-1 and TRBJ2-3, with TRBD1 matching 7 bases. Germline-derived CDR1 and CDR2 are MGHDK and SYGVNS. Trimming at V came to 2 bases and at J to 3 bases, leaving 8 bases not matched to a gene. This CDR3 region has 16 residues.

This chain connects TRBV29-1 to TRBJ2-3, with D unclear. The CDR3 sequence is 12 residues long. Germline V gene data show CDR1 as SQVTM and CDR2 as ANQGSEA. The germline V and J ends were trimmed by 3 bases and 3 bases, with 7 bases remaining between them. Here the CDR3 reads CSVDLETDTQYF. In DNA form, the CDR3 reads TGCAGCGTTGATCTTGAGACAGATACGCAGTATTTT.

This clone was recorded only once. This chain connects TRBV2 to TRBJ1-6, with 10 bases identical to TRBD1. The V gene's germline CDR1 is SNHLY and CDR2 FYNNEI. The CDR3 consists of 16 residues. Losses at the gene ends were 10 bases for V and 6 bases for J; bases not matched to a gene: 12. The CDR3 DNA reads as TGTGCCACCCATCCTGGGACAGGGGCCGGTAATTCACCCCTCCACTTT. It translates to CATHPGTGAGNSPLHF.

This clone has just a few counts. The chain employs TRBV5-4 and TRBJ1-1; a weak D match, TRBD1 (5 bases). CDR3 length: 14 residues. The V end lost 1 base, the J end lost 7 bases, and 14 bases lay between the germline ends. The germline V gene encodes CDR1 SGHNT and CDR2 YYREEE (reference sequence). CDR3 protein: CASSLKRDAGEAFF. Here the CDR3 DNA reads TGTGCCAGCAGCTTGAAGAGGGACGCTGGTGAAGCTTTCTTT.

This chain uses TRBV7-9 with TRBJ2-1; D unresolved. V was clipped by 6 bases and J by 7 bases, with 13 bases between them. CDR1 and CDR2 (germline): SEHNR, FQNEAQ (reference sequence). This CDR3 contains 13 residues. The CDR3 here is CASSTTVGNEQFF. For the CDR3, the DNA is TGTGCCAGCAGTACCACAGTAGGAAATGAGCAGTTCTTC.

V and J are TRBV4-1 and TRBJ2-7, with D tentatively TRBD1 (5 bases). V lost 4 bases and J 0 bases, leaving 13 bases between the germline ends. Germline CDR1 MGHRA, CDR2 YSYEKL. This CDR3 has 15 residues. The CDR3 spells CASSLSPTASYEQYF. The CDR3 DNA reads TGCGCCAGCAGCCTGAGTCCGACAGCCTCCTACGAGCAGTACTTC.

This chain joins TRBV6-1 and TRBJ1-4; D not certain. This CDR3 region has 13 residues. Trimming cost V 7 bases and J 6 bases, with 12 bases left between them. Per germline, CDR1 MNHNS and CDR2 SASEGT. The CDR3 loop is CASTIIGDEKLFF. DNA of the CDR3: TGTGCCAGCACTATTATTGGGGATGAAAAACTGTTTTTT.

The chain is built from TRBV4-3 and TRBJ2-2; 7 bases match TRBD1. The CDR3 loop spans 17 amino acids. Losses at the gene ends were 0 bases for V and 4 bases for J; bases not matched to a gene: 8. Germline CDR1 and CDR2: LGHNA and YSLEER. For the CDR3, the DNA is TGCGCCAGCAGCCAAGATCGGGCAGGGGGAAGCACCGGGGAGCTGTTTTTT. Protein: CASSQDRAGGSTGELFF.

The genes are TRBV27 and TRBJ2-7, with 8 bases identical to TRBD1. Germline V gene sequence: CDR1 MNHEY, CDR2 SMNVEV (reference sequence). The CDR3 is made up of 15 amino acids. Trimming removed 6 bases from V and 6 bases from J; junction bases left unmatched: 13. Here the CDR3 DNA reads TGTGCCAGCAGCCCGCGGGGACAGGTCCTCTCCGAGCAGTACTTC. Its translation: CASSPRGQVLSEQYF.